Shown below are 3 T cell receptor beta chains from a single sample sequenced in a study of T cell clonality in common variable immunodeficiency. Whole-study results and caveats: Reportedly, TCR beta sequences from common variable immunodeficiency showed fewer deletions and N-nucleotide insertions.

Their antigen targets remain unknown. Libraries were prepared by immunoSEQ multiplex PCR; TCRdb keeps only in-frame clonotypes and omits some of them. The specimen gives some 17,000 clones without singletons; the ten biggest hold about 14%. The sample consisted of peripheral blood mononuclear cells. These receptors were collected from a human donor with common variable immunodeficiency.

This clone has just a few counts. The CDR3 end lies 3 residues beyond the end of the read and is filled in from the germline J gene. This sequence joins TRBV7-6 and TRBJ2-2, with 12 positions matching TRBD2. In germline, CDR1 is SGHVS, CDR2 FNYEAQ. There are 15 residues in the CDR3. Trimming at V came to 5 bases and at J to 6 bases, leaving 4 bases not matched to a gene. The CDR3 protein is CASSHGLAGSGELFF. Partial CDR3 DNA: TGTGCCAGCAGCCACGGACTAGCGGGATCCGGGGAG.

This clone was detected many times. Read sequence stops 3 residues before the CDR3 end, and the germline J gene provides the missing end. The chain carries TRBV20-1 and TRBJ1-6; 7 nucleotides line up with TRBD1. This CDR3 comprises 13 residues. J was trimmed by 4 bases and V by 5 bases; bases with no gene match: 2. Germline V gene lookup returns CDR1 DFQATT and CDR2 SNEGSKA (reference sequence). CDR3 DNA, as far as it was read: TGCAGTGCTTACAGGGGATATAATTCACCC. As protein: CSAYRGYNSP. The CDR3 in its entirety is CSAYRGYNSPLHF.

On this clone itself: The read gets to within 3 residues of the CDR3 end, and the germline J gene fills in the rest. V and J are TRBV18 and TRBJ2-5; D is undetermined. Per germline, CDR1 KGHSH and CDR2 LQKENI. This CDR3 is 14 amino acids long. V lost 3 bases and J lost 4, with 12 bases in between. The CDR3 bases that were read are TGTGCCAGCTCACCTTTTACAGAAGGAGAGACC. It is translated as CASSPFTEGET. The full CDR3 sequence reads CASSPFTEGETQYF.